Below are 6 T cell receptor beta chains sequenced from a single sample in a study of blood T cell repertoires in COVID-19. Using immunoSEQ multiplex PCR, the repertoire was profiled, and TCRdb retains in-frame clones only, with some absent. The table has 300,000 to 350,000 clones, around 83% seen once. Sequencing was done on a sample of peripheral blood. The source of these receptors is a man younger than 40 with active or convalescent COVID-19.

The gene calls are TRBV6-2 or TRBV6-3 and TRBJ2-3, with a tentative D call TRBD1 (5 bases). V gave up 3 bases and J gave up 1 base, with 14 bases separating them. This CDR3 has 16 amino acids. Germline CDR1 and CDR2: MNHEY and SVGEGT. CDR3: CASSYDQGRGTDTQYF. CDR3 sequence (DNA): TGTGCCAGCAGTTATGATCAGGGCCGAGGCACAGATACGCAGTATTTT.

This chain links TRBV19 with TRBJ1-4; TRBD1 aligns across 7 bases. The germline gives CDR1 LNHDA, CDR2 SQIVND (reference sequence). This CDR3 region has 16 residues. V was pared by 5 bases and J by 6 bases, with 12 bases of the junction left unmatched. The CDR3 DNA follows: TGTGCCAGTAGTCGGGAGAGGGGGCTCGAAGATGAAAAACTGTTTTTT. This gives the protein CASSRERGLEDEKLFF. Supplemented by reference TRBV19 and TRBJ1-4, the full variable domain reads DGGITQSPKYLFRKEGQNVTLSCEQNLNHDAMYWYRQDPGQGLRLIYYSQIVNDFQKGDIAEGYSVSREKKESFPLTVTSAQKNPTAFYLCASSRERGLEDEKLFFGSGTQLSVL.

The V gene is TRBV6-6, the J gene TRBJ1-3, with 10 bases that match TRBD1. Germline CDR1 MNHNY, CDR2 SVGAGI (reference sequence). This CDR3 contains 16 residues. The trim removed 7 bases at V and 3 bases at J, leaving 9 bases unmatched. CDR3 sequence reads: CASTPGDRGNGNTIYF. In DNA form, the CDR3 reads TGTGCCAGCACCCCTGGGGACAGGGGAAATGGAAACACCATATATTTT.

CDR3 in DNA: TGTGCCATCAGTCCAGGGATAACCGGGGAGCTGTTTTTT. It is translated as CAISPGITGELFF. V is TRBV10-3 and J is TRBJ2-2; D is perhaps TRBD1 (5 bases). This CDR3 has 13 amino acids. Trimming left V 5 bases short and J 5 bases short, with 9 bases between. CDR1 and CDR2 (germline): ENHRY, SYGVKD.

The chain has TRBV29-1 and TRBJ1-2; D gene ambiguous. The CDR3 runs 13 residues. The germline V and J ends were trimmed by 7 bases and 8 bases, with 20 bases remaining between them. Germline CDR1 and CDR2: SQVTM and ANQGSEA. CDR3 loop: CSAMRVGEKGYTF. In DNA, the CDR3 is TGCAGCGCGATGAGGGTTGGGGAAAAAGGCTACACCTTC.

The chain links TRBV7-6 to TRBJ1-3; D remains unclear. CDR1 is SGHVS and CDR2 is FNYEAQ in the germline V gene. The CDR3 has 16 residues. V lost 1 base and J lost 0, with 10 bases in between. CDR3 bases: TGTGCCAGCAGCTTAGGATTCAGGCCCTCTGGAAACACCATATATTTT. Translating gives CASSLGFRPSGNTIYF.